The rows below give T cell receptor beta chains drawn from one sample of a study of CD8 T cells in Susac syndrome. TCRdb recomputed calls from the immunoSEQ multiplex PCR reads with MiXCR, one row per CDR3 protein. The profile shows about 150,000 distinct CDR3 sequences, 85% to 95% of them singletons. The material sequenced was CD4+ T cells from PBMCs. The receptors stem from a human donor with Susac syndrome. Each CDR3 is given with its conserved first and last residue. A D gene is named only where the DNA matches it firmly. A clone size is listed for some rows: how often the clone was seen (once, few, many), or a class if it is expanded.

CDR3: CSVRVQGRNTIYF
DNA: TGCAGCGTGCGGGTACAGGGGCGGAACACCATATATTTT
J: TRBJ1-3
size: NA
V: TRBV29-1
D: TRBD1

CDR3: CASSIPGTSNTGELFF
DNA: TGTGCCAGCAGTATTCCCGGGACATCGAACACCGGGGAGCTGTTTTTT
J: TRBJ2-2
size: once
V: TRBV6-1
D: NA

CDR3: CASRVDGASYNEQFF
DNA: TGCGCCAGCAGGGTCGACGGGGCATCCTACAATGAGCAGTTCTTC
J: TRBJ2-1
size: once
V: TRBV5-1
D: NA

CDR3: CASSLKVWNEQFF
DNA: TGTGCCAGCAGCTTAAAGGTTTGGAATGAGCAGTTCTTC
J: TRBJ2-1
size: NA
V: TRBV7-3
D: NA

CDR3: CASSSRQGMNTEAFF
DNA: TGCGCCAGCAGCTCCAGACAGGGGATGAACACTGAAGCTTTCTTT
J: TRBJ1-1
size: NA
V: TRBV5-1
D: TRBD1

CDR3: CASSPNRADQPQHF
DNA: TGTGCCAGCTCACCTAACAGGGCGGATCAGCCCCAGCATTTT
J: TRBJ1-5
size: NA
V: TRBV18
D: NA

CDR3: CSVDRGDTEAFF
DNA: TGCAGCGTTGACAGGGGAGACACTGAAGCTTTCTTT
J: TRBJ1-1
size: NA
V: TRBV29-1
D: NA

CDR3: CASRATGVGSPLHF
DNA: TGTGCCAGCAGGGCGACAGGGGTTGGCTCACCCCTCCACTTT
J: TRBJ1-6
size: NA
V: TRBV27
D: TRBD1

CDR3: CASTEHRGANVLTF
DNA: TGTGCCAGCACTGAACATAGGGGGGCCAACGTCCTGACTTTC
J: TRBJ2-6
size: once
V: TRBV3-1
D: NA

CDR3: CASSPNGGGEQFF
DNA: TGTGCCAGCAGTCCCAATGGTGGGGGTGAGCAGTTCTTC
J: TRBJ2-1
size: NA
V: TRBV12-3/TRBV12-4
D: NA

CDR3: CASSQVGTTEAFF
DNA: TGTGCCAGCAGCCAAGTAGGGACAACTGAAGCTTTCTTT
J: TRBJ1-1
size: once
V: TRBV3-1
D: NA

CDR3: CSVEDVPMDTDTQYF
DNA: TGCAGCGTTGAAGATGTTCCCATGGACACAGATACGCAGTATTTT
J: TRBJ2-3
size: NA
V: TRBV29-1
D: NA

CDR3: CASSLETVGYGYTF
DNA: TGCGCCAGCAGCTTGGAAACGGTGGGCTATGGCTACACCTTC
J: TRBJ1-2
size: NA
V: TRBV5-1
D: NA

CDR3: CSARQLTGVYEQYF
DNA: TGCAGTGCTAGACAACTGACAGGGGTCTACGAGCAGTACTTC
J: TRBJ2-7
size: NA
V: TRBV20-1
D: TRBD1

CDR3: CSSSRRETQYF
DNA: TGCAGTTCCTCTCGAAGAGAGACCCAGTACTTC
J: TRBJ2-5
size: NA
V: TRBV20-1
D: NA

CDR3: CASSLSTENTEAFF
DNA: TGTGCCAGCAGCTTATCGACGGAGAACACTGAAGCTTTCTTT
J: TRBJ1-1
size: NA
V: TRBV7-9
D: NA

CDR3: CASTQQGAGTEAFF
DNA: TGTGCCAGCACTCAACAGGGGGCAGGCACTGAAGCTTTCTTT
J: TRBJ1-1
size: once
V: TRBV12-3/TRBV12-4
D: TRBD1

CDR3: CATTSGTGREKLFF
DNA: TGTGCCACAACGAGCGGGACAGGGAGAGAAAAACTGTTTTTT
J: TRBJ1-4
size: NA
V: TRBV6-5
D: TRBD1

CDR3: CSARDVMYTGELFF
DNA: TGCAGTGCTAGAGATGTAATGTACACCGGGGAGCTGTTTTTT
J: TRBJ2-2
size: NA
V: TRBV20-1
D: NA

CDR3: CASSLRDFLRGELFF
DNA: TGTGCCAGCAGCTTGAGGGACTTTTTGCGCGGGGAGCTGTTTTTT
J: TRBJ2-2
size: NA
V: TRBV5-6
D: NA

CDR3: CASSSGKETQYF
DNA: TGTGCCAGCAGTAGCGGGAAAGAGACCCAGTACTTC
J: TRBJ2-5
size: NA
V: TRBV6-5
D: TRBD2

CDR3: CASGLTRDHQPQHF
DNA: TGTGCTAGTGGTTTAACTAGGGACCATCAGCCCCAGCATTTT
J: TRBJ1-5
size: NA
V: TRBV12-5
D: NA

CDR3: CASSFTGTSNYGYTF
DNA: TGTGCCAGCAGCTTCACCGGGACATCGAACTATGGCTACACCTTC
J: TRBJ1-2
size: NA
V: TRBV7-2
D: NA

CDR3: CASSPRRGDEKLFF
DNA: TGTGCCAGCTCACCACGCAGGGGGGATGAAAAACTGTTTTTT
J: TRBJ1-4
size: NA
V: TRBV18
D: TRBD1